Below are 23 T cell receptor beta chains sequenced from a single sample in a study of blood T cell repertoires in COVID-19. Data came from immunoSEQ multiplex PCR; TCRdb stores just in-frame clones and leaves some out. The sample has 250,000 or so clones; more than 85% are singletons. Sequencing input: peripheral blood. Source of these receptors: a woman in her seventies with active or convalescent COVID-19.

The chain's CDR3 is CASSLTRSTDTQYF. Here the CDR3 DNA reads TGTGCCAGCAGCTTGACTAGGAGCACAGATACGCAGTATTTT. The chain is built from TRBV7-2 and TRBJ2-3; tentatively, D is TRBD2 (6 bases). The germline CDR1 and CDR2 sequences are SGHTA and FQGNSA. The ends were cut back, 3 bases at V and 0 bases at J, with 7 bases in the middle. CDR3 length equals 14 residues. Using reference TRBV7-2 and TRBJ2-3 for the parts outside the CDR3, the full variable domain is GAGVSQSPSNKVTEKGKDVELRCDPISGHTALYWYRQSLGQGLEFLIYFQGNSAPDKSGLPSDRFSAERTGGSVSTLTIQRTQQEDSAVYLCASSLTRSTDTQYFGPGTRLTVL.

V is TRBV6-5 and J is TRBJ1-6; a weak D match, TRBD1 (5 bases). CDR1 MNHEY and CDR2 SVGAGI come from the germline V gene. The length of the CDR3 is 16 residues. V was pared by 4 bases and J by 10 bases, with 20 bases between. The CDR3 DNA follows: TGTGCCAGCAGTTCTGGGGAAAGGGGCTTATGGTCACCCCTCCACTTT. Protein: CASSSGERGLWSPLHF.

V usage is TRBV7-2 and J usage is TRBJ1-1; TRBD1 aligns across 9 bases. Looked up from germline, CDR1 is SGHTA and CDR2 is FQGNSA. V gave up 1 base and J gave up 7 bases; unmatched junction bases: 10. This CDR3 is built from 16 residues. The CDR3 coding sequence is TGTGCCAGCAGCTTAGTATGGGACAGGGCCGTCAATGAAGCTTTCTTT. This translates into CASSLVWDRAVNEAFF.

The chain combines TRBV7-2 with TRBJ1-5; D unresolved. The CDR3 runs 14 residues. Germline lookup yields CDR1 SGHTA and CDR2 FQGNSA. Trimming stripped 7 bases from V and 1 base from J, with 11 bases between. The CDR3 reads CASTPDSSNQPQHF. CDR3 sequence (DNA): TGTGCCAGCACCCCGGACTCGAGCAATCAGCCCCAGCATTTT.

This clone was seen only a few times. In DNA, the CDR3 is TGTGCCACCAGCAGAGCTGGCCAGGGTTATGGCTACACCTTC. As protein: CATSRAGQGYGYTF. This sequence joins TRBV15 and TRBJ1-2; tentatively, D is TRBD1 (5 bases). The CDR3 length is 14 residues. V was pared by 1 base and J by 5 bases, with 11 bases between. Per the germline V gene, CDR1 is LNHNV and CDR2 is YYDKDF (reference sequence). Variable domain in full (rest from reference TRBV15 and TRBJ1-2): DAMVIQNPRYQVTQFGKPVTLSCSQTLNHNVMYWYQQKSSQAPKLLFHYYDKDFNNEADTPDNFQSRRPNTSFCFLDIRSPGLGDTAMYLCATSRAGQGYGYTFGSGTRLTVV.

The rearrangement uses TRBV7-6 and TRBJ1-1; perhaps TRBD1 as D (6 bases). In germline, CDR1 is SGHVS, CDR2 FNYEAQ. This CDR3 region has 13 residues. The ends were cut back, 7 bases at V and 1 base at J, with 10 bases in the middle. The CDR3 reads CASTLQGNTEAFF. Here the CDR3 DNA reads TGTGCCAGCACCCTACAGGGGAACACTGAAGCTTTCTTT.

The chain recombines TRBV7-2 with TRBJ2-3; unclear D gene. This CDR3 has 14 residues. CDR1 is SGHTA and CDR2 is FQGNSA in the germline V gene. V was trimmed by 1 base and J by 4 bases, leaving 9 bases between them. CDR3 DNA sequence: TGTGCCAGCAGCTTAGGGGCTTCGCCAGATACGCAGTATTTT. It specifies CASSLGASPDTQYF. Variable domain in full (rest from reference TRBV7-2 and TRBJ2-3): GAGVSQSPSNKVTEKGKDVELRCDPISGHTALYWYRQSLGQGLEFLIYFQGNSAPDKSGLPSDRFSAERTGGSVSTLTIQRTQQEDSAVYLCASSLGASPDTQYFGPGTRLTVL.

V is TRBV7-8 and J is TRBJ1-1; 7 bases fit TRBD1. V lost 4 bases, J lost 1 base, and 3 bases stayed unmatched. This CDR3 is built from 14 residues. Germline V lookup: CDR1 SGHVS, CDR2 FQNEAQ. The chain's CDR3 is CASSYRDRNTEAFF. The CDR3 DNA reads as TGTGCCAGCAGCTACCGGGACAGGAACACTGAAGCTTTCTTT.

J is TRBJ2-7 and V is TRBV7-9, with TRBD1 matching 8 bases. The length of the CDR3 is 17 residues. The V gene's germline CDR1 is SEHNR and CDR2 FQNEAQ (reference sequence). V shed 1 base, J shed 0 bases, and the junction held 8 bases outside the gene matches. CDR3 sequence reads: CASSLGRRQGSSYEQYF. The CDR3 nucleotides read TGTGCCAGCAGCTTAGGCCGACGACAGGGGAGCTCCTACGAGCAGTACTTC.

A remark on this clone: A junction boundary mismatches the germline segment, possibly from a read error. The CDR3 DNA sequence: TGCAGCGTCGGCGGACAGGGGGATGATGGTTACACCTTC. Residues: CSVGGQGDDGYTF. The J gene is TRBJ1-2, the V gene TRBV29-1, with 10 bases fitting TRBD1. Looked up from germline, CDR1 is SQVTM and CDR2 is ANQGSEA. This CDR3 is built from 13 residues.

The chain has TRBV11-2 and TRBJ2-5, with 8 bases identical to TRBD2. V lost 7 bases to trimming and J lost 4 bases; unmatched junction nucleotides: 11. This CDR3 comprises 15 residues. Germline assignment: CDR1 SGHAT and CDR2 FQNNGV. CDR3 in amino acids: CASTPHGGAGETQYF. For the CDR3, the DNA is TGTGCCAGCACCCCTCACGGGGGGGCCGGAGAGACCCAGTACTTC.

The chain joins TRBV29-1 to TRBJ2-2; no clear D. CDR1 is SQVTM and CDR2 is ANQGSEA in the germline V gene. Trimming cost V 4 bases and J 0 bases, with 9 bases left between them. The CDR3 extends over 14 amino acids. The CDR3 bases are TGCAGCGTTGGCCTGGCTTCGAACACCGGGGAGCTGTTTTTT. Its translation is CSVGLASNTGELFF.

This clone has just one count. The gene calls are TRBV19 and TRBJ1-1; possible D gene TRBD1, 5 bases. V shed 3 bases and J shed 5 bases, with 13 bases lying between them. Germline loops: CDR1 LNHDA, CDR2 SQIVND (reference sequence). The CDR3 spans 14 residues. In nucleotides, the CDR3 is TGTGCCAGTAGTATGTTTACAGGACGGACTGAAGCTTTCTTT. This translates into CASSMFTGRTEAFF.

The chain recombines TRBV5-4 with TRBJ2-3, with 9 bases fitting TRBD2. Per the germline V gene, CDR1 is SGHNT and CDR2 is YYREEE (reference sequence). The CDR3 contains 16 residues. Germline trimming cut 4 bases from V and 4 bases from J; bases unmatched to any gene: 10. As DNA, the CDR3 is TGTGCCAGCAGCCTCGAACCCACTAGCGGGCCAGATACGCAGTATTTT. Translated, it gives CASSLEPTSGPDTQYF.

The V and J genes are TRBV12-3 or TRBV12-4 and TRBJ1-5; TRBD1 is a possible D gene (5 bases). There are 13 residues in the CDR3. V was trimmed by 2 bases and J by 4 bases, leaving 6 bases between them. DNA for the CDR3: TGTGCCAGCAGTTTACAGGGAAATCAGCCCCAGCATTTT. Its translation: CASSLQGNQPQHF.

V gene TRBV2 combines with J gene TRBJ1-1; weak D call: TRBD1 (5 bases). CDR1 and CDR2 from the germline V gene are SNHLY and FYNNEI. This CDR3 comprises 14 residues. Deletions cut 2 bases from V and 5 bases from J, with 12 bases between. Here the CDR3 reads CASSERRGMTEAFF. Here the CDR3 DNA reads TGTGCCAGCAGTGAACGGAGGGGCATGACTGAAGCTTTCTTT. Full variable domain (missing parts from reference TRBV2 and TRBJ1-1): EPEVTQTPSHQVTQMGQEVILRCVPISNHLYFYWYRQILGQKVEFLVSFYNNEISEKSEIFDDQFSVERPDGSNFTLKIRSTKLEDSAMYFCASSERRGMTEAFFGQGTRLTVV.

The V and J genes are TRBV19 and TRBJ2-7; D uncertain. Germline V gene sequence: CDR1 LNHDA, CDR2 SQIVND (reference sequence). V shed 1 base and J shed 5 bases, with 12 bases lying between them. This CDR3 is built from 14 residues. CDR3 nucleotides: TGTGCCAGTAGTATAGCCACCTTGGGCCACGAGCAGTACTTC. Translation: CASSIATLGHEQYF.

The rearrangement uses TRBV6-2 or TRBV6-3 and TRBJ1-1, with D perhaps matching TRBD1 (6 bases). Germline CDR1 MNHEY, CDR2 SVGEGT. Trimming stripped 2 bases from V and 7 bases from J, with 11 bases between. The CDR3 runs to 13 residues. CDR3 sequence reads: CASSYQRGGEAFF. DNA for the CDR3: TGTGCCAGCAGTTACCAAAGGGGGGGTGAAGCTTTCTTT.

The chain has TRBV5-1 and TRBJ2-1; D is ambiguous. V lost 0 bases and J lost 0, with 4 bases in between. CDR3 length: 14 residues. Looked up from germline, CDR1 is SGHRS and CDR2 is YFSETQ. The CDR3 spells CASSLVISYNEQFF. CDR3 bases: TGCGCCAGCAGCTTGGTCATCTCCTACAATGAGCAGTTCTTC.

V is TRBV19 and J is TRBJ2-5; D perhaps matches TRBD1 (5 bases). The CDR3 runs 14 residues. The V end lost 6 bases, the J end lost 0 bases, and 11 bases lay between the germline ends. Germline CDR1 reads LNHDA; CDR2 reads SQIVND (reference sequence). The CDR3 sequence: CASRDSQYQETQYF. DNA of the CDR3: TGTGCCAGTAGAGACAGCCAGTACCAAGAGACCCAGTACTTC. The complete variable domain, with remaining parts taken from reference TRBV19 and TRBJ2-5, reads DGGITQSPKYLFRKEGQNVTLSCEQNLNHDAMYWYRQDPGQGLRLIYYSQIVNDFQKGDIAEGYSVSREKKESFPLTVTSAQKNPTAFYLCASRDSQYQETQYFGPGTRLLVL.

This clone was detected only once. The J gene is TRBJ1-5, the V gene TRBV6-5, with D maybe TRBD1 (6 bases). V shed 11 bases and J shed 3 bases, with 11 bases lying between them. CDR3 length: 12 residues. Germline V gene lookup returns CDR1 MNHEY and CDR2 SVGAGI. CDR3 nucleotide sequence: TGTGCCCTAGGACAGAACAATCAGCCCCAGCATTTT. This codes for CALGQNNQPQHF.

This clone came up a few times. CDR3 DNA sequence: TGCGCCAGCAGCTGGGAGAATGCTAACTATGGCTACACCTTC. Amino acids: CASSWENANYGYTF. The V and J genes are TRBV5-1 and TRBJ1-2; D gene uncertain. The V end was cut by 3 bases, the J end by 0 bases, with 9 bases between. The CDR3 totals 14 residues. CDR1 is SGHRS, CDR2 YFSETQ, per germline.

The genes are TRBV19 and TRBJ2-1; TRBD1 matches 8 bases. The germline CDR1 and CDR2 sequences are LNHDA and SQIVND (reference sequence). V trimming: 1 base; J trimming: 6 bases; junction bases outside the gene matches: 5. The CDR3 is 15 amino acids. CDR3 region: CASSIVGQGLNEQFF. The CDR3 nucleotides are TGTGCCAGTAGTATAGTCGGACAGGGTCTCAATGAGCAGTTCTTC.